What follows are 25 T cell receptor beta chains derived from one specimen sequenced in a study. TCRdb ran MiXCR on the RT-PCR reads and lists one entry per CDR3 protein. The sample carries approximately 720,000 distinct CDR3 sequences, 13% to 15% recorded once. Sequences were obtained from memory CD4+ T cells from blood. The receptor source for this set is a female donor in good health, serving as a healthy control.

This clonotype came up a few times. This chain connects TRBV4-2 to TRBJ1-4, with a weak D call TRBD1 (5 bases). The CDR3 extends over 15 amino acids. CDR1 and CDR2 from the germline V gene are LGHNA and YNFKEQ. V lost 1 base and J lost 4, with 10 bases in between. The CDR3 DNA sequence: TGTGCCAGCAGCCAAGCGGGGGAGGGTAATGAAAAACTGTTTTTT. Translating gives CASSQAGEGNEKLFF.

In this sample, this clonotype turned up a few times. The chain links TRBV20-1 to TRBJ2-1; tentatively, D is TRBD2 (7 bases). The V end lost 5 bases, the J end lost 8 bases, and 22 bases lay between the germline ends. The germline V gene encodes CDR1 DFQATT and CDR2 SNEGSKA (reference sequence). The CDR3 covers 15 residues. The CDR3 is CSAPPGEGVMDEQFF. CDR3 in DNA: TGCAGTGCTCCGCCGGGGGAGGGGGTTATGGATGAGCAGTTCTTC.

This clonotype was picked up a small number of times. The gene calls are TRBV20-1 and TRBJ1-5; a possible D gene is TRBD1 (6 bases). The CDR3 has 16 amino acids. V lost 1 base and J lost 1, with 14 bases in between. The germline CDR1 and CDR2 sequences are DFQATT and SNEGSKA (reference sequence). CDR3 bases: TGCAGTGCTAGAGTTGGAGGGGGGGCAAGCAATCAGCCCCAGCATTTT. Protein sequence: CSARVGGGASNQPQHF.

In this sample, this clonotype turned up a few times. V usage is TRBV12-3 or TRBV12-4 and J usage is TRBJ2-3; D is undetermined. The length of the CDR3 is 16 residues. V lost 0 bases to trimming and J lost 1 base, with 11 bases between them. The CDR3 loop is CASSLALGTGTDTQYF. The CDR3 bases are TGTGCCAGCAGTTTAGCGCTGGGCACTGGCACAGATACGCAGTATTTT.

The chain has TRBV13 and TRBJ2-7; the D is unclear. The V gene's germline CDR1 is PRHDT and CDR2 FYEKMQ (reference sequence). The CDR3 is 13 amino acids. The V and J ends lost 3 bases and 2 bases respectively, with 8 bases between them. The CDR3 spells CASSFSLAYEQYF. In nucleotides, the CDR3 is TGTGCCAGCAGCTTCAGTCTAGCCTACGAGCAGTACTTC.

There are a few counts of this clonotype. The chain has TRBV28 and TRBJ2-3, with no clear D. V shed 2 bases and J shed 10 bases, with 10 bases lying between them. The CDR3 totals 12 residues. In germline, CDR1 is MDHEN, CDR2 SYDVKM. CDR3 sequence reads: CASSLAFSAQYF. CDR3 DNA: TGTGCCAGCAGTTTAGCCTTCTCAGCGCAGTATTTT. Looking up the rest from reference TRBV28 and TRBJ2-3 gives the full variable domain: DVKVTQSSRYLVKRTGEKVFLECVQDMDHENMFWYRQDPGLGLRLIYFSYDVKMKEKGDIPEGYSVSREKKERFSLILESASTNQTSMYLCASSLAFSAQYFGPGTRLTVL.

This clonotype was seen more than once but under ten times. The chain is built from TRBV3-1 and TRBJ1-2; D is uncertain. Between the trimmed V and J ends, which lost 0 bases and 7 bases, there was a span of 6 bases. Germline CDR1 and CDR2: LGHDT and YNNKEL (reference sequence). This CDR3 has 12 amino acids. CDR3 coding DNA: TGTGCCAGCAGCCAAGAGACAAGTGGCTACACCTTC. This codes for CASSQETSGYTF.

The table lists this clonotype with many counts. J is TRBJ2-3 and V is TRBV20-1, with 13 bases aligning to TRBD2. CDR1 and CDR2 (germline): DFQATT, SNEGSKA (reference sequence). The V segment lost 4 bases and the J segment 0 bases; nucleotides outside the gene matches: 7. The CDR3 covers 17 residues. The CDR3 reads CSAKGLAGVGSTDTQYF. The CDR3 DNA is TGCAGTGCTAAAGGACTAGCGGGAGTGGGGAGCACAGATACGCAGTATTTT.

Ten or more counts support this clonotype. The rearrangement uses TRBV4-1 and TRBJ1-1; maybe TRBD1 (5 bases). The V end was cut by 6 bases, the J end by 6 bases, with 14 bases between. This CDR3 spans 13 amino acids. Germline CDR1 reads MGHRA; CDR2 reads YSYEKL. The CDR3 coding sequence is TGCGCCAGCAGTCTTCAGGGAAGTTCTGAAGCTTTCTTT. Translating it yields CASSLQGSSEAFF.

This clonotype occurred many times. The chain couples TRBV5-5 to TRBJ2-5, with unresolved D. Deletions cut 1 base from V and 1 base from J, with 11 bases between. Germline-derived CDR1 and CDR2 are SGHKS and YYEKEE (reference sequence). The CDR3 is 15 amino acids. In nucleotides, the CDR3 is TGTGCCAGCAGCTTGCTCGGAACATTCCAAGAGACCCAGTACTTC. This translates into CASSLLGTFQETQYF.

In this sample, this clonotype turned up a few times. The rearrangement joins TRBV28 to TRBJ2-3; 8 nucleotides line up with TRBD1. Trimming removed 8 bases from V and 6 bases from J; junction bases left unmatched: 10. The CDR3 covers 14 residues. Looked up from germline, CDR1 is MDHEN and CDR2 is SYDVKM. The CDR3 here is CASGPGGPADTQYF. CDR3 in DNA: TGTGCCAGCGGTCCAGGGGGCCCAGCGGATACGCAGTATTTT.

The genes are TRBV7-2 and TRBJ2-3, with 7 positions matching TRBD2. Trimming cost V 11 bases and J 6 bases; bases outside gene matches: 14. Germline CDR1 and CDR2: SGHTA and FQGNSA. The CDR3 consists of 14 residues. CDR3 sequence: CASTWGRASDTQYF. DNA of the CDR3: TGTGCCTCAACTTGGGGGAGGGCATCTGATACGCAGTATTTT. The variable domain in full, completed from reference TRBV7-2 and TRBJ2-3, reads GAGVSQSPSNKVTEKGKDVELRCDPISGHTALYWYRQSLGQGLEFLIYFQGNSAPDKSGLPSDRFSAERTGGSVSTLTIQRTQQEDSAVYLCASTWGRASDTQYFGPGTRLTVL.

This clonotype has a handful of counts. The CDR3 is CSVEPGSTDTQYF. The DNA of the CDR3 is TGCAGCGTTGAACCGGGTAGCACAGATACGCAGTATTTT. The V call is TRBV29-1, the J call TRBJ2-3; D is unclear. V was pared by 2 bases and J by 0 bases, with 6 bases between. Germline V gene sequence: CDR1 SQVTM, CDR2 ANQGSEA. The CDR3 runs to 13 residues.

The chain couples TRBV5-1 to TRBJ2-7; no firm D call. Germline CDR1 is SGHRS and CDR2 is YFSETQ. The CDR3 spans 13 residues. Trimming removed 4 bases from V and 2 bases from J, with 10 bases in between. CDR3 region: CASSRLQTYEQYF. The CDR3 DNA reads TGCGCCAGCAGCAGGCTTCAGACCTACGAGCAGTACTTC.

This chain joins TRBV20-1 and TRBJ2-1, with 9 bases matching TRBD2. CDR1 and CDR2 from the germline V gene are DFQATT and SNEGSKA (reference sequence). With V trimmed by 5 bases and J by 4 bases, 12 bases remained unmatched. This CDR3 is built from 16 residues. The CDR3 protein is CSASKAGLAGYNEQFF. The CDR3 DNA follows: TGCAGTGCTTCAAAGGCGGGACTAGCCGGGTACAATGAGCAGTTCTTC.

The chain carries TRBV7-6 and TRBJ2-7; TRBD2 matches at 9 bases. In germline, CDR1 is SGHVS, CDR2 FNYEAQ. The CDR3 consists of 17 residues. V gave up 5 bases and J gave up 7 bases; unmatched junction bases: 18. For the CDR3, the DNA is TGTGCCAGCAGCCCAGACAAAGGACTAGCGAGGATATGGGAGCAGTACTTC. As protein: CASSPDKGLARIWEQYF.

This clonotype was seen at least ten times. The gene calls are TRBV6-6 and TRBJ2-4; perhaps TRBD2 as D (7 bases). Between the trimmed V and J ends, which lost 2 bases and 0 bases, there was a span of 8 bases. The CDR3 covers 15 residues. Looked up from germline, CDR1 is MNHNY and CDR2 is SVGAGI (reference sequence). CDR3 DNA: TGTGCCAGCAGTTACGGGGGGGCAGCCAAAAACATTCAGTACTTC. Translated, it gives CASSYGGAAKNIQYF.

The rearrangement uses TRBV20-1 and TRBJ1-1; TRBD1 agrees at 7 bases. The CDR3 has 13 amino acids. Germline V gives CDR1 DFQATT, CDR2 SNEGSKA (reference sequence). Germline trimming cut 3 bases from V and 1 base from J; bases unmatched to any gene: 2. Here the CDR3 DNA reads TGCAGTGCTAGTGACAGGGCGAACACTGAAGCTTTCTTT. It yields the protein CSASDRANTEAFF.

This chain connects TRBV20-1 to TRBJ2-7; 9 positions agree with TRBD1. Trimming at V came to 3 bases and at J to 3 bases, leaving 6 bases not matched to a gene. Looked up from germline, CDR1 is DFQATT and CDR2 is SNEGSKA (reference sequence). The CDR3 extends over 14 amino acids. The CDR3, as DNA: TGCAGTGCTAGTGGGACAGGGAGCCTCTACGAGCAGTACTTC. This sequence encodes CSASGTGSLYEQYF.

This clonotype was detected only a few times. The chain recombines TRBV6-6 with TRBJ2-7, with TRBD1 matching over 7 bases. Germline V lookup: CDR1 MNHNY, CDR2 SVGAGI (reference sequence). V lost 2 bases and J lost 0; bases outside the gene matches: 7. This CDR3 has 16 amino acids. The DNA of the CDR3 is TGTGCCAGCAGTTACGAGGGACAGACACACTCCTACGAGCAGTACTTC. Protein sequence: CASSYEGQTHSYEQYF.

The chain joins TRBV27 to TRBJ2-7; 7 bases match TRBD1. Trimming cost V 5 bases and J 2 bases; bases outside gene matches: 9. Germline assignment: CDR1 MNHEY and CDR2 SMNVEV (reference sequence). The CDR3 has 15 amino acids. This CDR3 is CASSTSTGYAYEQYF. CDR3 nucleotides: TGTGCCAGCAGTACCTCGACAGGGTACGCCTACGAGCAGTACTTC.

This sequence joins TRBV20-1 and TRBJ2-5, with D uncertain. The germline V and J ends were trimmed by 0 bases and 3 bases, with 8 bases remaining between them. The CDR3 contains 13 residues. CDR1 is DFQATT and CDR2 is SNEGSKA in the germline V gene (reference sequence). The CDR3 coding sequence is TGCAGTGCTAGAGATCTAGGTAAAGAGACCCAGTACTTC. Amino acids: CSARDLGKETQYF.

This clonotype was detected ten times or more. The CDR3 sequence: CASSLSRGGGTDTQYF. In DNA, the CDR3 is TGTGCCAGCAGCTTAAGTAGGGGCGGGGGCACAGATACGCAGTATTTT. This chain connects TRBV7-2 to TRBJ2-3; weak D call: TRBD2 (6 bases). Trimming removed 2 bases at V and 1 base at J, with 13 bases between. Germline V gene sequence: CDR1 SGHTA, CDR2 FQGNSA. This CDR3 has 16 residues.

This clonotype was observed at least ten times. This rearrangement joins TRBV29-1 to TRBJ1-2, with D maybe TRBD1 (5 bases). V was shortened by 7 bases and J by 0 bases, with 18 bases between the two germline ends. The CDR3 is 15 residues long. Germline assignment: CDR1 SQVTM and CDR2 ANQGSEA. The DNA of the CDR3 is TGCAGCGCCCAAGTGGTAGGGGATGCTAACTATGGCTACACCTTC. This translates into CSAQVVGDANYGYTF.

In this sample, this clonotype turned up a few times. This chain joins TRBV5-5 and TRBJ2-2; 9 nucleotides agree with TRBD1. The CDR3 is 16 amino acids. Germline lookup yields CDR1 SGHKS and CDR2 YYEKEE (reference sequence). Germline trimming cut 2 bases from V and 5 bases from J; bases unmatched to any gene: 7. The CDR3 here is CASSLSGQGLTGELFF. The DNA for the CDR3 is TGTGCCAGCAGCTTATCGGGACAGGGATTAACCGGGGAGCTGTTTTTT.